The 2 T cell receptor beta chains below come from one sample, sequenced in a study of blood T cell repertoires in COVID-19. Using immunoSEQ multiplex PCR, the repertoire was profiled, and TCRdb retains in-frame clones only, with some absent. The sample holds over 200,000 clones, 70% to 90% seen once. Sequencing input: peripheral blood. These receptors came from a young woman who had recovered from COVID-19.

The chain couples TRBV11-2 to TRBJ2-2; unclear D gene. Trimming cost V 4 bases and J 7 bases, with 13 bases left between them. From germline, CDR1 is SGHAT and CDR2 FQNNGV. The CDR3 contains 14 residues. DNA of the CDR3: TGTGCCAGCAGCTCTGGCCCCCCAGACGGGGAGCTGTTTTTT. Amino acid sequence: CASSSGPPDGELFF. Variable domain in full (rest from reference TRBV11-2 and TRBJ2-2): EAGVAQSPRYKIIEKRQSVAFWCNPISGHATLYWYQQILGQGPKLLIQFQNNGVVDDSQLPKDRFSAERLKGVDSTLKIQPAKLEDSAVYLCASSSGPPDGELFFGEGSRLTVL.

V gene TRBV14 combines with J gene TRBJ2-1, with 12 bases matching TRBD2. CDR1 and CDR2 (germline): SGHDN, FVKESK. This CDR3 region has 16 residues. V lost 2 bases, J lost 6 bases, and 5 bases stayed unmatched. The CDR3 region has the DNA TGTGCCAGCAGCCAACTAGCGGGAGGGCCAGGCAATGAGCAGTTCTTC. As protein: CASSQLAGGPGNEQFF. The full variable domain, with the rest looked up from reference TRBV14 and TRBJ2-1, is EAGVTQFPSHSVIEKGQTVTLRCDPISGHDNLYWYRRVMGKEIKFLLHFVKESKQDESGMPNNRFLAERTGGTYSTLKVQPAELEDSGVYFCASSQLAGGPGNEQFFGPGTRLTVL.